What follows are 22 T cell receptor beta chains derived from one specimen sequenced in a study of T-cell reconstitution after alpha-beta-depleted transplantation in children. This sample's TCRbeta library carried unique molecular identifier barcodes. From the PCR reads, TCRdb called clonotypes with MiXCR, one entry per CDR3 protein. The table includes about 580,000 distinct CDR3 sequences, roughly 23% detected once. The material was PBMCs, mostly from graft donor cells, obtained 360 days after TCRalphabeta/CD19-depleted stem cell transplant. These receptors were taken from a boy under two years old who had a stem cell transplant for acute myeloid leukemia, so the T cells may come from the graft donor.

This clonotype was detected ten times or more. The rearrangement joins TRBV29-1 to TRBJ2-1; unclear D gene. CDR1 SQVTM and CDR2 ANQGSEA come from the germline V gene. Trimming took 0 bases from V and 9 from J, leaving 9 bases between them. The CDR3 spans 12 residues. The chain's CDR3 is CSVEDLRPEQFF. The DNA of the CDR3 is TGCAGCGTTGAAGATCTTCGGCCTGAGCAGTTCTTC.

The gene calls are TRBV5-6 and TRBJ2-7; 8 nucleotides agree with TRBD1. Germline lookup yields CDR1 SGHDT and CDR2 YYEEEE. The trim removed 3 bases at V and 1 base at J, leaving 3 bases unmatched. This CDR3 is built from 14 residues. Written as DNA, the CDR3 is TGTGCCAGCAGCTGGACAGGGCTGTCCTACGAGCAGTACTTC. Its translation is CASSWTGLSYEQYF.

This rearrangement joins TRBV6-2 or TRBV6-3 to TRBJ2-2; 7 nucleotides align to TRBD1. J was trimmed by 3 bases and V by 6 bases; bases with no gene match: 7. The CDR3 totals 15 residues. The germline V gene encodes CDR1 MNHEY and CDR2 SVGEGT. CDR3 region: CASSQRGRDTGELFF. In DNA, the CDR3 is TGTGCCAGCAGCCAGAGGGGGCGCGACACCGGGGAGCTGTTTTTT.

This sequence joins TRBV15 and TRBJ1-1; TRBD1 matches at 9 bases. Per germline, CDR1 LNHNV and CDR2 YYDKDF (reference sequence). The V gene end was trimmed by 0 bases and the J gene end by 5 bases; junction bases not matched to a gene: 1. The CDR3 runs to 14 residues. This CDR3 is CATSRDGTGTEAFF. As DNA, the CDR3 is TGTGCCACCAGCAGAGACGGGACAGGGACTGAAGCTTTCTTT.

The chain's CDR3 is CASSLGGSGAQETQYF. As DNA, the CDR3 is TGTGCCAGCAGTTTAGGAGGGAGCGGAGCCCAAGAGACCCAGTACTTC. This sequence joins TRBV12-3 or TRBV12-4 and TRBJ2-5; D perhaps matches TRBD2 (5 bases). The CDR3 length is 16 residues. Deletions cut 1 base from V and 1 base from J, with 13 bases between.

The chain uses TRBV20-1 and TRBJ2-7; D is perhaps TRBD2 (6 bases). The V and J ends lost 3 bases and 0 bases respectively, with 9 bases between them. From germline, CDR1 is DFQATT and CDR2 SNEGSKA (reference sequence). The CDR3 is 13 amino acids. The CDR3 region is CSARRTNSYEQYV. In DNA, the CDR3 is TGCAGTGCTAGGCGGACTAACTCCTACGAGCAGTACGTC.

This clonotype was counted ten times or more. V and J are TRBV29-1 and TRBJ2-1; D may be TRBD1 (6 bases). This CDR3 has 13 residues. Germline V gives CDR1 SQVTM, CDR2 ANQGSEA. Trimming left V 3 bases short and J 7 bases short, with 13 bases between. The CDR3 protein is CSVDRGPLNEQFF. For the CDR3, the DNA is TGCAGCGTTGACAGGGGTCCCTTGAATGAGCAGTTCTTC.

This clonotype was detected ten times or more. The chain has TRBV12-3 or TRBV12-4 and TRBJ2-2; maybe TRBD2 (7 bases). The CDR3 has 15 residues. V lost 7 bases and J 0 bases, leaving 12 bases between the germline ends. CDR3 in amino acids: CASTPGGTNTGELFF. The CDR3 DNA sequence: TGTGCCAGCACCCCGGGGGGCACGAACACCGGGGAGCTGTTTTTT.

The chain links TRBV9 to TRBJ2-1, with D perhaps assigned TRBD1 or TRBD2 (5 bases each). V lost 6 bases and J 5 bases, leaving 12 bases between the germline ends. Germline CDR1 and CDR2: SGDLS and YYNGEE. The CDR3 extends over 13 amino acids. The CDR3 sequence is CASTRDPDNEQFF. CDR3 in DNA: TGTGCCAGCACACGGGACCCCGACAATGAGCAGTTCTTC. The full variable domain, its missing parts supplied by reference TRBV9 and TRBJ2-1, is DSGVTQTPKHLITATGQRVTLRCSPRSGDLSVYWYQQSLDQGLQFLIQYYNGEERAKGNILERFSAQQFPDLHSELNLSSLELGDSALYFCASTRDPDNEQFFGPGTRLTVL.

This clonotype occurred many times. This sequence joins TRBV7-9 and TRBJ2-7; tentatively, D is TRBD2 (5 bases). Looked up from germline, CDR1 is SEHNR and CDR2 is FQNEAQ (reference sequence). The CDR3 contains 13 residues. V was clipped by 3 bases and J by 4 bases, with 10 bases between them. CDR3: CASSFEEEYEQYF. In DNA form, the CDR3 reads TGTGCCAGCAGCTTTGAGGAGGAGTACGAGCAGTACTTC.

This clonotype was counted ten times or more. V is TRBV6-4 and J is TRBJ2-2, with D tentatively TRBD2 (5 bases). The germline V gene encodes CDR1 MRHNA and CDR2 SNTAGT. CDR3 length: 13 amino acids. Trimming took 4 bases from V and 5 from J, leaving 8 bases between them. CDR3 in DNA: TGTGCCAGCAGTGCCTCGGGGACCGGGGAGCTGTTTTTT. It encodes CASSASGTGELFF.

This clonotype was picked up a small number of times. This chain joins TRBV20-1 and TRBJ1-3; D remains unclear. The germline V gene has CDR1 DFQATT and CDR2 SNEGSKA (reference sequence). CDR3 size: 14 residues. Trimming pared 3 bases from V and 0 bases from J, leaving 9 bases between. CDR3: CSASPRSSGNTIYF. DNA for the CDR3: TGCAGTGCTAGCCCACGGAGCTCTGGAAACACCATATATTTT.

This clonotype was detected ten times or more. This chain uses TRBV15 with TRBJ2-2; perhaps TRBD1 as D (5 bases). This CDR3 has 15 amino acids. Germline V CDR1 and CDR2: LNHNV, YYDKDF (reference sequence). Deletions cut 0 bases from V and 6 bases from J, with 11 bases between. The CDR3 sequence is CATSRDLTGAGELFF. In DNA, the CDR3 is TGTGCCACCAGCAGAGATCTCACAGGCGCCGGGGAGCTGTTTTTT.

The chain has TRBV11-2 and TRBJ2-5; TRBD1 agrees at 8 bases. This CDR3 region has 16 residues. With 2 bases clipped from V and 2 bases from J, the junction kept 7 bases outside the gene matches. CDR1 is SGHAT, CDR2 FQNNGV, per germline. This CDR3 reads CASSLRRDRTQETQYF. DNA for the CDR3: TGTGCCAGCAGCTTAAGACGGGACAGGACACAAGAGACCCAGTACTTC.

This clonotype occurred many times. The V gene is TRBV5-5, the J gene TRBJ2-3; weak D call: TRBD1 (6 bases). Trimming cost V 2 bases and J 2 bases, with 12 bases left between them. Germline V gene sequence: CDR1 SGHKS, CDR2 YYEKEE (reference sequence). The CDR3 runs 15 residues. The CDR3 coding sequence is TGTGCCAGCAGCTTTACCGGGACAAACACAGATACGCAGTATTTT. The encoded protein is CASSFTGTNTDTQYF.

This clonotype was found a few times. This rearrangement joins TRBV18 to TRBJ2-7; 10 nucleotides align to TRBD1. The CDR3 is 17 residues long. With 0 bases clipped from V and 4 bases from J, the junction kept 9 bases outside the gene matches. Per germline, CDR1 KGHSH and CDR2 LQKENI. CDR3 DNA sequence: TGTGCCAGCTCACCACCGGGTTCGGGACAGGGGTCATACGAGCAGTACTTC. Encoded protein: CASSPPGSGQGSYEQYF.

The gene calls are TRBV19 and TRBJ2-2, with TRBD1 as a possible D gene (6 bases). There are 16 residues in the CDR3. Germline CDR1 is LNHDA and CDR2 is SQIVND (reference sequence). V shed 5 bases and J shed 0 bases, with 13 bases lying between them. The DNA for the CDR3 is TGTGCCAGTAGTGCCCCCCGGGACACGAACACCGGGGAGCTGTTTTTT. Translation gives CASSAPRDTNTGELFF.

This clonotype appeared a few times. J is TRBJ2-3 and V is TRBV12-3 or TRBV12-4; D ambiguous. The germline V and J ends were trimmed by 2 bases and 0 bases, with 9 bases remaining between them. This CDR3 comprises 15 residues. The CDR3 sequence is CASSLRRASTDTQYF. CDR3 in DNA: TGTGCCAGCAGTTTACGTAGAGCTAGCACAGATACGCAGTATTTT.

There are a few counts of this clonotype. The V and J genes are TRBV20-1 and TRBJ2-3, with D possibly being TRBD2 (5 bases). V lost 1 base and J 2 bases, leaving 7 bases between the germline ends. The CDR3 is 13 residues long. CDR1 and CDR2 from the germline V gene are DFQATT and SNEGSKA (reference sequence). CDR3 DNA sequence: TGCAGTGCTAGAGTGAGGGTCACAGATACGCAGTATTTT. Protein: CSARVRVTDTQYF.

This clonotype was found many times. This chain uses TRBV6-5 with TRBJ2-1; D gene uncertain. In germline, CDR1 is MNHEY, CDR2 SVGAGI. The V end lost 0 bases, the J end lost 8 bases, and 11 bases lay between the germline ends. This CDR3 has 14 residues. Here the CDR3 reads CASSYSTGFDEQFF. Here the CDR3 DNA reads TGTGCCAGCAGTTACTCGACTGGGTTCGATGAGCAGTTCTTC.

The rearrangement joins TRBV7-9 to TRBJ2-1; the D gene could be TRBD1 or TRBD2 (5 bases each). Trimming took off 1 base at V and 0 bases at J, with 10 bases between the two ends. The germline CDR1 and CDR2 sequences are SEHNR and FQNEAQ (reference sequence). The CDR3 has 16 residues. The CDR3 bases are TGTGCCAGCAGCTTAGGGTCAGGGAGCTCCTACAATGAGCAGTTCTTC. This gives the protein CASSLGSGSSYNEQFF.

This clonotype was seen at least ten times. This rearrangement joins TRBV4-3 to TRBJ2-1, with unresolved D. V lost 2 bases to trimming and J lost 10 bases, with 15 bases between them. CDR1 is LGHNA and CDR2 is YSLEER in the germline V gene. The CDR3 sequence is 14 residues long. The CDR3 here is CASSQSHSPGEQFF. CDR3 sequence (DNA): TGCGCCAGCAGCCAAAGCCACTCCCCCGGGGAGCAGTTCTTC.